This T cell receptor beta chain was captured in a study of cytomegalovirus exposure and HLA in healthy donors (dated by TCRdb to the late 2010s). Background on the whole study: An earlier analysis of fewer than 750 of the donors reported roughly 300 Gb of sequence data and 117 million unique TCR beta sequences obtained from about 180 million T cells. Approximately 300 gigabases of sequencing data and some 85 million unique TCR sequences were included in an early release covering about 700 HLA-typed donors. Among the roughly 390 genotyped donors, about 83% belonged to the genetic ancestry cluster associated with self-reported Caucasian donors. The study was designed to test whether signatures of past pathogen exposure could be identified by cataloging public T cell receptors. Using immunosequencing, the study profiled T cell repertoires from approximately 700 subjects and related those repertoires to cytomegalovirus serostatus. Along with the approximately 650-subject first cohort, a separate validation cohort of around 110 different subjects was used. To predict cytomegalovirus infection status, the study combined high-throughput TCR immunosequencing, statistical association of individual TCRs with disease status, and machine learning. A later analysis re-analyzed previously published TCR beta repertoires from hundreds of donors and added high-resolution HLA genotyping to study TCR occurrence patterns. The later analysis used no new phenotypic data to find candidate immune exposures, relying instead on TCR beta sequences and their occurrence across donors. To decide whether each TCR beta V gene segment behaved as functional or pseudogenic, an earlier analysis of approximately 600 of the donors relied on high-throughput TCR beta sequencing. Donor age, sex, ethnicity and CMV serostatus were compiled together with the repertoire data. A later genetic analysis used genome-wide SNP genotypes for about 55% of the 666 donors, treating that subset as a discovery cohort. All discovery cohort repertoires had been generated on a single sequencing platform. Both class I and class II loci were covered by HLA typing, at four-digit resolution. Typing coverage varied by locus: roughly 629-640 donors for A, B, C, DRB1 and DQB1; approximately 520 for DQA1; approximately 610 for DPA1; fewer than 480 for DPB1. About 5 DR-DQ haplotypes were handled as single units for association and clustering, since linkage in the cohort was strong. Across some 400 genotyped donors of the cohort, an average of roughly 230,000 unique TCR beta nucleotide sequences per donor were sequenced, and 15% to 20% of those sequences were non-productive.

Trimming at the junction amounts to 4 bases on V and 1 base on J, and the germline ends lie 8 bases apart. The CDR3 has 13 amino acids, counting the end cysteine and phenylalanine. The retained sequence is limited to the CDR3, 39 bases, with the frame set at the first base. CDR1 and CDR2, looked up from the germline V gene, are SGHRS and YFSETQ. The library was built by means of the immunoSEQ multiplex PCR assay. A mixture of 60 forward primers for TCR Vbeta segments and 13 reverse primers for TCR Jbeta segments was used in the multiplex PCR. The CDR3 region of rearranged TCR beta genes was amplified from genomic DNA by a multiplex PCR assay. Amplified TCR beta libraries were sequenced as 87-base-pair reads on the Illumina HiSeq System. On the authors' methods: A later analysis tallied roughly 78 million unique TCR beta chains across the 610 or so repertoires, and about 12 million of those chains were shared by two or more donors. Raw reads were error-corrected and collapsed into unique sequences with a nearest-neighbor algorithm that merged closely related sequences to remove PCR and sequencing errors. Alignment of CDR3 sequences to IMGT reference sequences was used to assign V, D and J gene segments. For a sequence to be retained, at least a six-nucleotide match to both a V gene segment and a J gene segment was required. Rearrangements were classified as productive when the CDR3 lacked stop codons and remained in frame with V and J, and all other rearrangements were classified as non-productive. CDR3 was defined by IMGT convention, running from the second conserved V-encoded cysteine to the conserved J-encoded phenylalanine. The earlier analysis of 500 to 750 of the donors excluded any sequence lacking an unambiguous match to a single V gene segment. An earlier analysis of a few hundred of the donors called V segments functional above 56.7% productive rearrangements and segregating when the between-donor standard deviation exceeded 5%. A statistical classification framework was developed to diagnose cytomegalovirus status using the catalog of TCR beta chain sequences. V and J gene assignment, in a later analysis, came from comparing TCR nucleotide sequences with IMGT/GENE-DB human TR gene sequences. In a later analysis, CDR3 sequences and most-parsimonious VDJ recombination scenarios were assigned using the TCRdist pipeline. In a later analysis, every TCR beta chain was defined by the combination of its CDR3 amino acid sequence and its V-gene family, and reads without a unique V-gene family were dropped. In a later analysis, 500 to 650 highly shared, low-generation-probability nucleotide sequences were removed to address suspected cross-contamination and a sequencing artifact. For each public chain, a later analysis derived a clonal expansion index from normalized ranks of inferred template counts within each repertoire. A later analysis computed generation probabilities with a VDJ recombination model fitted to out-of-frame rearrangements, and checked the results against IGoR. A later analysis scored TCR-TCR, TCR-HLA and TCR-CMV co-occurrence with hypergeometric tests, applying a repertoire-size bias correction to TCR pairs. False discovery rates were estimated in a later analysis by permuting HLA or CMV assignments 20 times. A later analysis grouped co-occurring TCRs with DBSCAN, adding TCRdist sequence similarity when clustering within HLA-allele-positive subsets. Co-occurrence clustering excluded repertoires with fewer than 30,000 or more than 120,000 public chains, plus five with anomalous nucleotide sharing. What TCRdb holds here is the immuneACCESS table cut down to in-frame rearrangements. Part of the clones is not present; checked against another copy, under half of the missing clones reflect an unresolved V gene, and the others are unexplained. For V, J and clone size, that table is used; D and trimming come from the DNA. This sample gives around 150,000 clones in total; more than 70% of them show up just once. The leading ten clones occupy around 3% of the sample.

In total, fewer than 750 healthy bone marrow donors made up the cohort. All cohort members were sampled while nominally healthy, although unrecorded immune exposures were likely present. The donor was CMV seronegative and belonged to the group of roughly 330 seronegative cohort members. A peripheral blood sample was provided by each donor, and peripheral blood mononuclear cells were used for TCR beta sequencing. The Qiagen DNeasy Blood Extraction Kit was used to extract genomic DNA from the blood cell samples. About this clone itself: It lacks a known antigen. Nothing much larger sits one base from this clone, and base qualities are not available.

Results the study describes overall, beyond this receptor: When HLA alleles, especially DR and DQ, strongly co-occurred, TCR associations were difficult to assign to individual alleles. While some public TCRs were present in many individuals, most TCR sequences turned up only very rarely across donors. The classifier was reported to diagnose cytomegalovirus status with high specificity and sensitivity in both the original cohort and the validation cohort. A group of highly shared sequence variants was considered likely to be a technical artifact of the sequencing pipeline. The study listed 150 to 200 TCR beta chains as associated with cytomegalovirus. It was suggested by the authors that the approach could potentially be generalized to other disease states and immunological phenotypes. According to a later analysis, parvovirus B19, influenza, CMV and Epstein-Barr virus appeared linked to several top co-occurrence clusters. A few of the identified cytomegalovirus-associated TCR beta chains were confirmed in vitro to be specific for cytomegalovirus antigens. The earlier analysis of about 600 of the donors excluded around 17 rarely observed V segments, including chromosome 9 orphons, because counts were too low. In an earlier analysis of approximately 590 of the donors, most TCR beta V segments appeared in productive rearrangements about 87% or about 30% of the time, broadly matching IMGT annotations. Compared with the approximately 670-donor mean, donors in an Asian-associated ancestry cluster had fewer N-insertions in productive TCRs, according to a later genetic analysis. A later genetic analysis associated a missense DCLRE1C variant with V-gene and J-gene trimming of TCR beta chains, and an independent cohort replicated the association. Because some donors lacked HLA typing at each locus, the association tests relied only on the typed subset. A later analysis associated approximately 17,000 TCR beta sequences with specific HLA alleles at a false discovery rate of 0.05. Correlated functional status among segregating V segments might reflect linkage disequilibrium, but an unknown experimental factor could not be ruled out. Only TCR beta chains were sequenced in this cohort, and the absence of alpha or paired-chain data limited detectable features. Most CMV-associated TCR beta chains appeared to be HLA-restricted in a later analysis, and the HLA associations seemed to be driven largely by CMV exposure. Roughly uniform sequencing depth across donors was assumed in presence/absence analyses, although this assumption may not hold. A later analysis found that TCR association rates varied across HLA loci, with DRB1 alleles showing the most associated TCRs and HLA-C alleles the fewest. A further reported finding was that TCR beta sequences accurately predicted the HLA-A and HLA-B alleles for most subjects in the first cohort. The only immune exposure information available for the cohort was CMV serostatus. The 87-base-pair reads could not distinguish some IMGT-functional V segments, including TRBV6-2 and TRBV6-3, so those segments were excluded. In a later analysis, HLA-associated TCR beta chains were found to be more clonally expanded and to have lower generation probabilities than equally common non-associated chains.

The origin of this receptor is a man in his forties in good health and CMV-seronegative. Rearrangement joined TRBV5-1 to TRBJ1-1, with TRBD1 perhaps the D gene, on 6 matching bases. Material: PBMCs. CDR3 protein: CASSVQGNTEAFF. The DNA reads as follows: TGCGCCAGCAGCGTACAGGGGAACACTGAAGCTTTCTTT.